This T cell receptor (beta chain) was sequenced in a study of blood T cells in healthy people across ages. Notes on the study in general: Diversity of TCR beta per million T cells declined in a roughly linear way with age.

This clonotype was observed a handful of times. The antigen is unknown. Using a J-beta primer mix together with a sample-barcoded 5' primer, a second PCR was run for roughly 6 to 12 cycles. One entry per CDR3 protein results from TCRdb running MiXCR on the 5' RACE reads. Among about 1.1 million distinct CDR3 sequences, 35% to 40% were seen once, and the ten largest hold around 14%. Material for sequencing was blood. The receptor was isolated from a man between 18 and 35 years old in good health.

CDR3 nucleotides: TGTGCCAGCTCAGCGTTGGACAGGGGCGGAGGCTACACCTTC. Its translation: CASSALDRGGGYTF. The chain combines TRBV18 with TRBJ1-2; 9 bases fit TRBD1. J lost 8 bases, V lost 5 bases, and 9 bases had no gene match. The V gene's germline CDR1 is KGHSH and CDR2 LQKENI. The CDR3 covers 14 residues. The complete variable domain, with remaining parts taken from reference TRBV18 and TRBJ1-2, reads NAGVMQNPRHLVRRRGQEARLRCSPMKGHSHVYWYRQLPEEGLKFMVYLQKENIIDESGMPKERFSAEFPKEGPSILRIQQVVRGDSAAYFCASSALDRGGGYTFGSGTRLTVV.